The source of this T cell receptor beta chain is a study of T cell repertoires in cytomegalovirus infection. The wider study: CMV epitopes in the study were HLA-C-restricted (recently identified) and HLA-B-restricted (well studied). Both CMV infection and a matching HLA type were indicated by public TCR beta signatures. Study-level points and caveats: Adding up the frequency of public TCR beta families identified people who carried CMV plus the relevant HLA.

This clonotype occurred a few times. What it binds is not known. V lost 2 bases, J lost 0 bases, and 13 bases lay in between. Germline V gene sequence: CDR1 WSHSY, CDR2 SAAADI. The CDR3 sequence is 16 residues long. A single record per CDR3 protein comes from TCRdb applying MiXCR to the reads. The repertoire has fewer than 900,000 distinct CDR3 sequences, almost 30% of them found once; the top ten carry about 12%. This chain uses TRBV10-2 with TRBJ1-1; TRBD1 might be the D (6 bases). This clonotype was sampled from a human donor in good health (CMV status not recorded). Some clones in this sample may be carry-over from other donors' samples. The sequenced sample was cultured CD8+ T cells from PBMCs, obtained from culture after CMV antigen stimulation. In nucleotides, the CDR3 is TGCGCCAGCAGTGAGCGGGGGACAAGAATGAACACTGAAGCTTTCTTT. The encoded protein is CASSERGTRMNTEAFF.